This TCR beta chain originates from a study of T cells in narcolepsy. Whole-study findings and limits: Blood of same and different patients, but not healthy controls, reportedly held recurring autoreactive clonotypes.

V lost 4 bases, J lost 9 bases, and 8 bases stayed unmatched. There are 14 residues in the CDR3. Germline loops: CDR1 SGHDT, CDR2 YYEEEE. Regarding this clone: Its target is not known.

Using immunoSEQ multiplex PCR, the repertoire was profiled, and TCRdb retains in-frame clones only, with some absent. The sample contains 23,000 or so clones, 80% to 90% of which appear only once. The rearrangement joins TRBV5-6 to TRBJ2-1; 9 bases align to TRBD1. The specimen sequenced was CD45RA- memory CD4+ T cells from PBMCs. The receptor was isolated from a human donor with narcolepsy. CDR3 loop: CASSPRDRVSEQFF. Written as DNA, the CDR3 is TGTGCCAGCAGCCCGCGGGACAGGGTCAGTGAGCAGTTCTTC. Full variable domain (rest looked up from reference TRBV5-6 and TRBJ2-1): DAGVTQSPTHLIKTRGQQVTLRCSPKSGHDTVSWYQQALGQGPQFIFQYYEEEERQRGNFPDRFSGHQFPNYSSELNVNALLLGDSALYLCASSPRDRVSEQFFGPGTRLTVL.